Here is one T cell receptor (beta chain) with its context. This sample was included in a study of blood T cell repertoires in COVID-19. Study-wide background: The United States, Italy and Spain were the sources of the acute and convalescent COVID-19 samples. T cells, B-cell-depleted T cells, or PBMCs supplied cDNA or gDNA.

Patients in Seattle were enrolled during active infection, then followed longitudinally. Study processing details: Amplification with reference gene primers provided the estimates of nucleated cell counts. Clones were read by immunoSEQ multiplex PCR, and TCRdb kept only the in-frame ones, dropping some. V, J and clone size reflect that table, while D and trimming were determined from the DNA. The sample includes some 310,000 clones, roughly 88% of them seen just once. Sequenced: peripheral blood. The TCR originated in a woman in her 30s with COVID-19, enrolled during active disease.

CDR3 protein: CASSLGGSEEQYF. Here the CDR3 DNA reads TGCGCCAGCAGCTTGGGGGGCAGCGAGGAGCAGTACTTC. The rearrangement joins TRBV5-1 to TRBJ2-7; TRBD1 might be the D (5 bases). CDR3 length: 13 amino acids. Germline lookup yields CDR1 SGHRS and CDR2 YFSETQ. Trimming pared 0 bases from V and 7 bases from J, leaving 11 bases between.